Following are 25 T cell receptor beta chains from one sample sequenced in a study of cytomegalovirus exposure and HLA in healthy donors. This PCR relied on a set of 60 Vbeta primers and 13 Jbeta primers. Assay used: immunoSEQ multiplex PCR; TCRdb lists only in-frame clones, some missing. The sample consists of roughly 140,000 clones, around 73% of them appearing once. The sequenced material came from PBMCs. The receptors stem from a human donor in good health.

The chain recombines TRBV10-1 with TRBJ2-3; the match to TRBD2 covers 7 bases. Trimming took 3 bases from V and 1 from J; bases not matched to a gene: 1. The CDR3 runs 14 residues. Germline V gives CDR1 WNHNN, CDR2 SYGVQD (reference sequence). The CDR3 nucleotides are TGCGCCAGCAGTGACCTAGCGGGCACAGATACGCAGTATTTT. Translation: CASSDLAGTDTQYF.

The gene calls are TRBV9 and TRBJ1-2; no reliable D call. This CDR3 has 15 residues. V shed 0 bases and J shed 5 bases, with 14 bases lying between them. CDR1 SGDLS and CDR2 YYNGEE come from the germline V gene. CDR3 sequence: CASSVDDTGLYGYTF. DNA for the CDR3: TGTGCCAGCAGCGTAGACGACACTGGCTTATATGGCTACACCTTC. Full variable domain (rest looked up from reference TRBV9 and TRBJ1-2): DSGVTQTPKHLITATGQRVTLRCSPRSGDLSVYWYQQSLDQGLQFLIQYYNGEERAKGNILERFSAQQFPDLHSELNLSSLELGDSALYFCASSVDDTGLYGYTFGSGTRLTVV.

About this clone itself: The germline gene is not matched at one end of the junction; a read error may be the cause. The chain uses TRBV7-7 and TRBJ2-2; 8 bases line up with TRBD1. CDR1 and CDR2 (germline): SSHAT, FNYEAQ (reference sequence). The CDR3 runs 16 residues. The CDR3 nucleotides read TGTGCTAGCAGCCTCCAGACAGGGGCGGACACCGGGGAGCTGTTTTTT. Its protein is CASSLQTGADTGELFF.

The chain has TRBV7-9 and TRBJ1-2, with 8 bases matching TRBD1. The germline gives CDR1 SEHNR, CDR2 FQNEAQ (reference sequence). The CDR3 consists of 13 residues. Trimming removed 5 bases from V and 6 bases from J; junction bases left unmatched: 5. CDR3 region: CASSPQGADGYTF. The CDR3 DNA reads TGTGCCAGCAGCCCCCAGGGGGCTGATGGCTACACCTTC.

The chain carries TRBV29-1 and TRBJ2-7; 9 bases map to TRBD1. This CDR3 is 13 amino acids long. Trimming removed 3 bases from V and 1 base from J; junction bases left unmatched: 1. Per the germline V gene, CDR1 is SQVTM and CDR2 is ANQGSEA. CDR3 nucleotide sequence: TGCAGCGTTGACGGACAGGGGTCCTACGAGCAGTACTTC. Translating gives CSVDGQGSYEQYF.

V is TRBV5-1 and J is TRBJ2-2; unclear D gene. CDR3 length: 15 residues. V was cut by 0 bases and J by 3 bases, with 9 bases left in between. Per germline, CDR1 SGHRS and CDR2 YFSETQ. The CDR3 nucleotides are TGCGCCAGCAGCTTGGCCATGGGCGACACCGGGGAGCTGTTTTTT. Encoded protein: CASSLAMGDTGELFF.

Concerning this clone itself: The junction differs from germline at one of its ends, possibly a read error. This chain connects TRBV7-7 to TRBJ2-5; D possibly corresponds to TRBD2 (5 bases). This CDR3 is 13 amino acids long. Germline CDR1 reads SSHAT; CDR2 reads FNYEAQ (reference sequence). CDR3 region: CASSFTGTETQYF. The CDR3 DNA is TGTGCTAGCAGCTTTACGGGAACGGAGACCCAGTACTTC.

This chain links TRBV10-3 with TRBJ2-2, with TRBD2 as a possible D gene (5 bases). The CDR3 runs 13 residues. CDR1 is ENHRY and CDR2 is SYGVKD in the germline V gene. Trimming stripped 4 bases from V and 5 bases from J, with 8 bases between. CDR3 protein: CAISAGVTGELFF. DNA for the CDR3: TGTGCCATCAGTGCCGGGGTAACCGGGGAGCTGTTTTTT.

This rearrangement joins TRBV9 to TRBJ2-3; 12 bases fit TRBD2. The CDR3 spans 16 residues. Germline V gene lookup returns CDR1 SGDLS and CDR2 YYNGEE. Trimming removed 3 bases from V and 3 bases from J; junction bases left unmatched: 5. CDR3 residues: CASSGTGLAGTDTQYF. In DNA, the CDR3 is TGTGCCAGCAGCGGAACTGGACTAGCGGGGACAGATACGCAGTATTTT.

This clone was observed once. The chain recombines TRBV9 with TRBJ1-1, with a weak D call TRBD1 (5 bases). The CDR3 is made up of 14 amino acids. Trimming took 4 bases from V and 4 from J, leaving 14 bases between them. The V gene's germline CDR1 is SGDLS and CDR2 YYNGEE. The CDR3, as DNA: TGTGCCAGCAGCACTACAGGCTCGACCACTGAAGCTTTCTTT. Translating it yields CASSTTGSTTEAFF.

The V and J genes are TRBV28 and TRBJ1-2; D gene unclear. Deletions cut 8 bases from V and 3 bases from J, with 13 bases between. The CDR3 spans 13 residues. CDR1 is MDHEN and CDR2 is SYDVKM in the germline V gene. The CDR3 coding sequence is TGTGCCAGCGCCCCTCTCGAGGACTATGGCTACACCTTC. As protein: CASAPLEDYGYTF.

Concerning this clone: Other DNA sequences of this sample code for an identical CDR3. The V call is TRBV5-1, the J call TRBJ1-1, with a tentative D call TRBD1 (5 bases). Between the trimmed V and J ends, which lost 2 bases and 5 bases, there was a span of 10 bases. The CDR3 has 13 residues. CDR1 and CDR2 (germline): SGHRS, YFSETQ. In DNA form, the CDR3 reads TGCGCCAGCAGCTTAAGGGGTGGAACTGAAGCTTTCTTT. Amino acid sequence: CASSLRGGTEAFF.

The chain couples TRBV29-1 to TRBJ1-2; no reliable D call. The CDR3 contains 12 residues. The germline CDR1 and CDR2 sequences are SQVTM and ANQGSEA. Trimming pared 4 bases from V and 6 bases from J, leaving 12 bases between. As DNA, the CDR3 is TGCAGCGTTGTTGTGTGGGAGGATGGCTACACCTTC. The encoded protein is CSVVVWEDGYTF.

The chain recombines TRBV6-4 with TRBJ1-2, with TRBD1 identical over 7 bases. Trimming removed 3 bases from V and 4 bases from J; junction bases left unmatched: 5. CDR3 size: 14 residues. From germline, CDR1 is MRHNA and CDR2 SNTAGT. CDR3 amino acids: CASSERTGAYGYTF. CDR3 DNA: TGTGCCAGCAGTGAGAGAACAGGGGCCTATGGCTACACCTTC.

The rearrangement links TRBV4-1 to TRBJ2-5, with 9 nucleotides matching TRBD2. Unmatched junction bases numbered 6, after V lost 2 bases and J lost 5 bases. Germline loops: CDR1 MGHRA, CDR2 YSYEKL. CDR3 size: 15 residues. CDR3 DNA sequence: TGCGCCAGCAGCCAACGGGTAGCGGGAGTGGAGACCCAGTACTTC. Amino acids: CASSQRVAGVETQYF.

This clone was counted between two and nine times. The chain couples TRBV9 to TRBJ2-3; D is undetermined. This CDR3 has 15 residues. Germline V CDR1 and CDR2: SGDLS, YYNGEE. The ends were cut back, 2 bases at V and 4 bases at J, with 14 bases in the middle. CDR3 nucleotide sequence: TGTGCCAGCAGCGTGGGCCCCTCTAAAGCAGATACGCAGTATTTT. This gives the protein CASSVGPSKADTQYF.

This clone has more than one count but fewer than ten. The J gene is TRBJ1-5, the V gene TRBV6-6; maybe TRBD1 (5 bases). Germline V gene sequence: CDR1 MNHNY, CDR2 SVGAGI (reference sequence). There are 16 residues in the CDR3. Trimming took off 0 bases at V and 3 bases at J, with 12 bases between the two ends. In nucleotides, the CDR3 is TGTGCCAGCAGTTACTCCCTCGGACAAGACAATCAGCCCCAGCATTTT. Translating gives CASSYSLGQDNQPQHF.

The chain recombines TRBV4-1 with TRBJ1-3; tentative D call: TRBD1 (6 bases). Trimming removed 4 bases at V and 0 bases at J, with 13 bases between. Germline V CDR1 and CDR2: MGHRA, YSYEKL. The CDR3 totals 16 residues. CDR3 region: CASSLPRDTSGNTIYF. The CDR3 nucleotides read TGCGCCAGCAGCCTCCCAAGGGACACCTCTGGAAACACCATATATTTT.

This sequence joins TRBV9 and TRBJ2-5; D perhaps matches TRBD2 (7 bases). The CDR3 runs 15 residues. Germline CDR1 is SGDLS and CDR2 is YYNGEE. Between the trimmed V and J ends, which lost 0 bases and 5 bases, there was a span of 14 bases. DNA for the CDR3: TGTGCCAGCAGCGTAGGTGGGGGGGCCATTGAGACCCAGTACTTC. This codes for CASSVGGGAIETQYF.

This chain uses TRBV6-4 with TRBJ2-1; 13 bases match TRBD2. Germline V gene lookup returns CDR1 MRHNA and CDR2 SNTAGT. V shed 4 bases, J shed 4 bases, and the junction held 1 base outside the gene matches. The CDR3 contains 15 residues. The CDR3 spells CASSGTSGGYNEQFF. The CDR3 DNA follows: TGTGCCAGCAGTGGGACTAGCGGGGGATACAATGAGCAGTTCTTC.

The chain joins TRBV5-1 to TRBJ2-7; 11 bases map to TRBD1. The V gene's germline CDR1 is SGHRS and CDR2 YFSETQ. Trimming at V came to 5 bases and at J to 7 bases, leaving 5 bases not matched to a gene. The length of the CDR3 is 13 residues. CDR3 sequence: CASSSGQGGEQYF. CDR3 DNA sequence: TGCGCCAGCAGTTCGGGACAGGGGGGTGAGCAGTACTTC.

CDR3 residues: CASSIVGSGYTF. CDR3 bases: TGTGCCAGTAGTATAGTCGGGAGTGGCTACACCTTC. V is TRBV19 and J is TRBJ1-2, with D uncertain. This CDR3 is built from 12 residues. Germline assignment: CDR1 LNHDA and CDR2 SQIVND (reference sequence). The germline V and J ends were trimmed by 1 base and 7 bases, with 7 bases remaining between them.

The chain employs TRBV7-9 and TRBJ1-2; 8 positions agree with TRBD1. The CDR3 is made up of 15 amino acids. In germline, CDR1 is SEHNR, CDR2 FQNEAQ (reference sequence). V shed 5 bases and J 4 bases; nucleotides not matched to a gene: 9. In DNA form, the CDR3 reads TGTGCCAGCAGCCCCCCGGGACAGGACGTCTATGGCTACACCTTC. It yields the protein CASSPPGQDVYGYTF.

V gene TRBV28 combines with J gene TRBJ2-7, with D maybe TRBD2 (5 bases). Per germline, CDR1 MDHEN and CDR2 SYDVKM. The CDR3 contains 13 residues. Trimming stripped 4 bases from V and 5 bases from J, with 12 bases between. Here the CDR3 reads CASSSGSRDEQYF. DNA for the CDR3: TGTGCCAGCAGTTCGGGGAGCCGGGACGAGCAGTACTTC. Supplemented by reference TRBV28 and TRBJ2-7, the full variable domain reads DVKVTQSSRYLVKRTGEKVFLECVQDMDHENMFWYRQDPGLGLRLIYFSYDVKMKEKGDIPEGYSVSREKKERFSLILESASTNQTSMYLCASSSGSRDEQYFGPGTRLTVT.

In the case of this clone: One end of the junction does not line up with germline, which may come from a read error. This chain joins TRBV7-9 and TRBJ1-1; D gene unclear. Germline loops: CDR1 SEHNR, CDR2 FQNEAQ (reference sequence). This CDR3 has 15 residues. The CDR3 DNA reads TGTTCCAGCAGCTTAAAGGAGGGCATGAACACTGAAGCTTTCTTT. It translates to CSSSLKEGMNTEAFF.